Listed below are T cell receptor beta chains from one sample, sequenced in a study of blood T cell repertoires in COVID-19. Clones were read by immunoSEQ multiplex PCR, and TCRdb kept only the in-frame ones, dropping some. The sample holds 250,000 to 300,000 clones, approximately 90% seen once. Sequenced sample: PBMCs or T cells enriched from blood (not recorded which). Source of these receptors: a man aged 40-49 years who had recovered from COVID-19. CDR3s include the opening cysteine and the closing phenylalanine or tryptophan. A D gene is named only where the DNA matches it firmly. Part of the rows lack a size; the others show once, few, many or a class for expanded clones.

TGTGCCAGCATCCCAGGGGGCGATTACGAGCAGTACTTC	CASIPGGDYEQYF	TRBV28	TRBD1	NA	TRBJ2-7
TGTGCCAGCAGACGACAGGGGCCAAACACCATATATTTT	CASRRQGPNTIYF	TRBV28	TRBD1	NA	TRBJ1-3
TGCAGTGCTAGTTTGGCAGGGAACTATGGCTACACCTTC	CSASLAGNYGYTF	TRBV20-1	NA	NA	TRBJ1-2
TGTGCCAGCAGTCAGAAAAATGAGCAGTTCTTC	CASSQKNEQFF	TRBV27	NA	NA	TRBJ2-1
TGCGCCAGCAGCTTGGTGCCAGGGACAGTCACAGATACGCAGTATTTT	CASSLVPGTVTDTQYF	TRBV5-1	TRBD1	NA	TRBJ2-3
TGTGCCAGCAGCGTAGGATGGGCGTCCTACGAGCAGTACTTC	CASSVGWASYEQYF	TRBV9	NA	once	TRBJ2-7
TGCGCCAGCGGGCTAGGATCCGGGACAGGGTCATCAGGTGGCTACACCTTC	CASGLGSGTGSSGGYTF	TRBV5-1	TRBD1	NA	TRBJ1-2
TGTGCCAGCAAAAGGTCGACTAGCGGGAGAAGGAGGGTCAATGAGCAGTTCTTC	CASKRSTSGRRRVNEQFF	TRBV28	TRBD2	NA	TRBJ2-1
TGTGCCGGGAAGACAGGGGCATTTGTAGATACGCAGTATTTT	CAGKTGAFVDTQYF	TRBV2	TRBD1	NA	TRBJ2-3
TGTGCCAGTAGTCGGCCAGGGATAAGCTCCTACGAGCAGTACTTC	CASSRPGISSYEQYF	TRBV19	NA	NA	TRBJ2-7
TGCGCCAGCAGCCAGGTTCTGGTTGACTTCGGGGGCAATCAGCCCCAGCATTTT	CASSQVLVDFGGNQPQHF	TRBV4-1	NA	NA	TRBJ1-5
TGTGCCAGCAGTTACTCGCAGGACTACGACACTGAAGCTTTCTTT	CASSYSQDYDTEAFF	TRBV6-2/TRBV6-3	NA	NA	TRBJ1-1
TGTGCCAGCAGACCGGGACTAGCGGGACACGAGCAGTACTTC	CASRPGLAGHEQYF	TRBV6-5	TRBD2	NA	TRBJ2-7
TGTGCCAGCAACCCCAGGGGGTCCTATGGCTACACCTTC	CASNPRGSYGYTF	TRBV2	TRBD1	NA	TRBJ1-2
TGTGCCAGCAGCTCCTTGACTAGCGGGGGAAGGGAGCAGTTCTTC	CASSSLTSGGREQFF	TRBV7-9	TRBD2	NA	TRBJ2-1
TGTGCCAGCAGCCAAGGGGTAGGGGCGAGCTATGGCTACACCTTC	CASSQGVGASYGYTF	TRBV3-1/TRBV3-2	NA	NA	TRBJ1-2
TGTGCCAGCTCCCCCCGGCAGGAACAGAGTAATTCACCCCTCCACTTT	CASSPRQEQSNSPLHF	TRBV18	NA	once	TRBJ1-6
TGTGCCAGCAGCCCTGGGGACTCCGCCTACGAGCAGTACTTC	CASSPGDSAYEQYF	TRBV3-1/TRBV3-2	NA	NA	TRBJ2-7
TGCGCCAGCAGCTTTTTTAGGCAGGGGGTCAGGTCCTACGAGCAGTACTTC	CASSFFRQGVRSYEQYF	TRBV5-1	TRBD1	NA	TRBJ2-7
TGTGCCAGCAGCTTAGCAGGACAGGGCTCTTACGAGCAGTACTTC	CASSLAGQGSYEQYF	TRBV7-2	TRBD1	NA	TRBJ2-7
TGTGCCAGCAGCTTAGAACCGGGGGGGCTGGGCAATGAGCAGTTCTTC	CASSLEPGGLGNEQFF	TRBV13	TRBD2	NA	TRBJ2-1
TGTGCCAGCAGTGTTATCGGACAGGGCGCGAATCAGCCCCAGCATTTT	CASSVIGQGANQPQHF	TRBV27	TRBD1	NA	TRBJ1-5
TGTGCCAGCAGTTTTCGGGGGTACCAAGAGACCCAGTACTTC	CASSFRGYQETQYF	TRBV27	NA	NA	TRBJ2-5
TGTGCCAGCAGGACTGGGAGATCGGGAAGCTCCTACGAGCAGTACTTC	CASRTGRSGSSYEQYF	TRBV25-1	NA	NA	TRBJ2-7
TGTGCCAGAACTACAGGGGTTCGAAGCACCGGGGAGCTGTTTTTT	CARTTGVRSTGELFF	TRBV7-2	TRBD1	NA	TRBJ2-2
TGTGCCAGCAGCTTGGTGCAGGGGGCCGTTTACGAGCAGTACTTC	CASSLVQGAVYEQYF	TRBV5-4	TRBD1	once	TRBJ2-7
TGTGCCAGCAGTTTATCGGACAGGGCAGGGAATTCACCCCTCCACTTT	CASSLSDRAGNSPLHF	TRBV27	TRBD1	NA	TRBJ1-6
TGTGCCAGCAGTTTGGGGACTCACTACGAGCAGTACTTC	CASSLGTHYEQYF	TRBV27	NA	few	TRBJ2-7
TGTGCCACCAGCACCGGGGCGGCGGGACGGAGCTCCTACAATGAGCAGTTCTTC	CATSTGAAGRSSYNEQFF	TRBV15	NA	NA	TRBJ2-1
TGTGCCAGCAGCGTTGGCAGGGTCGGCTATGGCTACACCTTC	CASSVGRVGYGYTF	TRBV9	NA	NA	TRBJ1-2
TGTGCCAGCAGTTTAACGGCAGGGGCGAGAGTTTTGGGCATACCTGAGCAGTTCTTC	CASSLTAGARVLGIPEQFF	TRBV28	NA	NA	TRBJ2-1
TGTGCCAGCAGCTCGCCCCCTAACAGGGGGCCCGACGAGCAGTACTTC	CASSSPPNRGPDEQYF	TRBV5-6	TRBD1	NA	TRBJ2-7
TGTGCCAGCAGGTCACAGGGGGCGAGCACCGGGGAGCTGTTTTTT	CASRSQGASTGELFF	TRBV7-8	TRBD1	NA	TRBJ2-2
TGTGCCAGCAGTTTAGACAGGGATTACACCTTC	CASSLDRDYTF	TRBV12-3/TRBV12-4	NA	NA	TRBJ1-2
TGTGCCAGCAGCGGCCCTAGGGATACGCAGTATTTT	CASSGPRDTQYF	TRBV12-3/TRBV12-4	NA	NA	TRBJ2-3
TGTGCCAGCAGTGAAGGGGGGACAGGGCCCTATGGCTACACCTTC	CASSEGGTGPYGYTF	TRBV6-1	TRBD1	NA	TRBJ1-2
TGTGCCAGCAGCCAGGGTTTGTCTGAAGCTTTCTTT	CASSQGLSEAFF	TRBV28	NA	NA	TRBJ1-1
TGTGCCAGCAGCCCAGGGGGCGCGGAGTATAATTCACCCCTCCACTTT	CASSPGGAEYNSPLHF	TRBV9	TRBD1	NA	TRBJ1-6
TGTGCCAGCAGCAAGCCCTTCAACGGTAACTCTGGGGCCAACGTCCTGACTTTC	CASSKPFNGNSGANVLTF	TRBV5-4	NA	NA	TRBJ2-6
TGTGCCAGTAAACCCGACAGGGTTCCTGAAGCTTTCTTT	CASKPDRVPEAFF	TRBV19	TRBD1	once	TRBJ1-1
TGTGCCAGCAGCTCCCCGGGACAGACGAGCTCCTACGAGCAGTACTTC	CASSSPGQTSSYEQYF	TRBV7-9	TRBD1	few	TRBJ2-7
TGTGCCAGCAGTTTTGGCAGGGGCTACGAGCAGTACTTC	CASSFGRGYEQYF	TRBV12-3/TRBV12-4	NA	NA	TRBJ2-7
TGCAGTGCTTTGGGCCCAGAGACCCAGTACTTC	CSALGPETQYF	TRBV20-1	NA	NA	TRBJ2-5
TGCAGCGTATGGACTAGCGGGAGGTCCTACAATGAGCAGTTCTTC	CSVWTSGRSYNEQFF	TRBV29-1	TRBD2	NA	TRBJ2-1
TGTGCCAGCAGCCTTGGACAGGGCCACTACAATGAGCAGTTCTTC	CASSLGQGHYNEQFF	TRBV16	TRBD1	NA	TRBJ2-1
TGTGCCAGCAGCCAAGATCAGAATAACTATGGCTACACCTTC	CASSQDQNNYGYTF	TRBV3-1/TRBV3-2	NA	NA	TRBJ1-2
TGTGCCAGCAGCCAAGCGGGACTTACCACAGATACGCAGTATTTT	CASSQAGLTTDTQYF	TRBV3-1/TRBV3-2	NA	NA	TRBJ2-3
TGTGCCAGCTCACCGCGACAGGGGAAGGCCTCTGGGGCCAACGTCCTGACTTTC	CASSPRQGKASGANVLTF	TRBV18	TRBD1	once	TRBJ2-6
TGTGCCAGCAGTGAAGTAGGGCAGGGGGCAGACTACACCTTC	CASSEVGQGADYTF	TRBV6-1	TRBD1	NA	TRBJ1-2
TGCGCCAGCAGCCAAGATTCCCACCGATCTGGGACAGTAGATGAAAAACTGTTTTTT	CASSQDSHRSGTVDEKLFF	TRBV4-3	TRBD1	NA	TRBJ1-4